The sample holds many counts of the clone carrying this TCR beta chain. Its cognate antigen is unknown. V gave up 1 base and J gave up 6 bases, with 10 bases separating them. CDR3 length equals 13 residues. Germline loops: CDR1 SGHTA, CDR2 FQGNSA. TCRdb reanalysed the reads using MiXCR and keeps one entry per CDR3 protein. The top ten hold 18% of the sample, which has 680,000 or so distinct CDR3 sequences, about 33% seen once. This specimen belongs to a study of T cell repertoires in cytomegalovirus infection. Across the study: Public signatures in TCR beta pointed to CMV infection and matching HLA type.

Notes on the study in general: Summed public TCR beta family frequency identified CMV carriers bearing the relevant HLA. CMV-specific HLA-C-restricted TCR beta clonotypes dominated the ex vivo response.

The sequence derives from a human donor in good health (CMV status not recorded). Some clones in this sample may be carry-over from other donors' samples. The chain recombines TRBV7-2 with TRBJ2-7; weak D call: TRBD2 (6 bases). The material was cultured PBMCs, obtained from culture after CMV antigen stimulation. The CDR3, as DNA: TGTGCCAGCAGCTTAGGGCTAGCGAGCGAGCAGTACTTC. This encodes CASSLGLASEQYF.